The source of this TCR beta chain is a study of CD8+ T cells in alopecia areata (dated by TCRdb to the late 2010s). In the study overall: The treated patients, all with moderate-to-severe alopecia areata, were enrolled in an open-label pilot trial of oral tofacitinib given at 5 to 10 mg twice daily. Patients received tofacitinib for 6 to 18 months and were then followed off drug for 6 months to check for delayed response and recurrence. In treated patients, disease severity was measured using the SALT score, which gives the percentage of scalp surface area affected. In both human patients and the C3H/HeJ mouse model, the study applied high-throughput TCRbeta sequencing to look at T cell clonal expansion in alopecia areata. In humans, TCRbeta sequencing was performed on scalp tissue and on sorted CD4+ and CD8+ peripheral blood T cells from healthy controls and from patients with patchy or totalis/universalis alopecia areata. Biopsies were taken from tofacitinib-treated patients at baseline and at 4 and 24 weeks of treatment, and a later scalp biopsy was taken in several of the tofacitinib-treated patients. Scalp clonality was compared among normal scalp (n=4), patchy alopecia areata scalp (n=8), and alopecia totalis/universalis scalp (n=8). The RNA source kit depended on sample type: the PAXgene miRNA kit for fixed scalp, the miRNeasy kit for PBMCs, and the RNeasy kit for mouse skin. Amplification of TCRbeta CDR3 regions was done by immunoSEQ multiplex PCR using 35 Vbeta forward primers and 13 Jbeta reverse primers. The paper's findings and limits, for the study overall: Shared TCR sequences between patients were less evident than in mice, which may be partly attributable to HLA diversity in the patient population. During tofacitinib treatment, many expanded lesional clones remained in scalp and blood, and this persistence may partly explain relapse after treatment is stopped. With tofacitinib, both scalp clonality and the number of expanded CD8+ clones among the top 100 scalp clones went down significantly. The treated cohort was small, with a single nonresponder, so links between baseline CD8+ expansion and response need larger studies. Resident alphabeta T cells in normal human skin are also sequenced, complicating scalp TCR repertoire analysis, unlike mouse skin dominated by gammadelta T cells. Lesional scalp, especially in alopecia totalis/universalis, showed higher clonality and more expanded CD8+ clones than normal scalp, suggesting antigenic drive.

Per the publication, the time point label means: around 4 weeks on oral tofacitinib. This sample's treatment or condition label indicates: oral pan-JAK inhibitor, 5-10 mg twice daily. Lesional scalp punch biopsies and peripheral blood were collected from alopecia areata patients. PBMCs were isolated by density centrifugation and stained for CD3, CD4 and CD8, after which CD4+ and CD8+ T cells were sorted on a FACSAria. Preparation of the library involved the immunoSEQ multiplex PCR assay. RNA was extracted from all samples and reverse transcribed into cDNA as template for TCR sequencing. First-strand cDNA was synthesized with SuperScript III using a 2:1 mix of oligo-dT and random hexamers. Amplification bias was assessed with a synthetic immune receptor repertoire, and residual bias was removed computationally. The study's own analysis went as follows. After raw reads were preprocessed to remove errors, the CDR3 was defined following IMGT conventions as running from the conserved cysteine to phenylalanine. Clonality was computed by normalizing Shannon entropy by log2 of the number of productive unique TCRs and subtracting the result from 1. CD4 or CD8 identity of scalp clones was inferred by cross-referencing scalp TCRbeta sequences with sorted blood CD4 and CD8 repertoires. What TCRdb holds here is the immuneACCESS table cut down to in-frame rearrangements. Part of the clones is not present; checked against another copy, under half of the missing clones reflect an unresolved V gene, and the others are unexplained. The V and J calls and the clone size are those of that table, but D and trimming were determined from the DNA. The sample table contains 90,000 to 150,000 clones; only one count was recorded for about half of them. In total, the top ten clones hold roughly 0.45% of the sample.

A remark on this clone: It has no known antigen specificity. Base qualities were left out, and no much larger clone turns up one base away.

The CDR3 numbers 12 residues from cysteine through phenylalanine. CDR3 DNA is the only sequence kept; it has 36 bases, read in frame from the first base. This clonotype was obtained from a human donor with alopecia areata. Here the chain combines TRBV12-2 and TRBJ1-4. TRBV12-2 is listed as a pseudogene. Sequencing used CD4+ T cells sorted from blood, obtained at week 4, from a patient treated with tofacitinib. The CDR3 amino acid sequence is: CASRPPDEKLFF. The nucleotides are TGTGCAAGTCGCCCCCCGGATGAAAAACTGTTTTTT.